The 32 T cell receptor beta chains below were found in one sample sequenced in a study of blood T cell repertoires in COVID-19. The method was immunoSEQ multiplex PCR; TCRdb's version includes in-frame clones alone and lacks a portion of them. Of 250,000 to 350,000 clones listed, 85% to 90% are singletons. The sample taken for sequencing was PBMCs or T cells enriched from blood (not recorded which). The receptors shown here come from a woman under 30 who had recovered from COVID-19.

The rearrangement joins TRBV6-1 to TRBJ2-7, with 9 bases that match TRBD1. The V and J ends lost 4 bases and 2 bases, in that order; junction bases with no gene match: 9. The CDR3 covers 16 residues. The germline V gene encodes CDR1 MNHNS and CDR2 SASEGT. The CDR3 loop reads CASSVPGTGSTYEQYF. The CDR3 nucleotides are TGTGCCAGCAGTGTCCCCGGGACAGGGAGTACCTACGAGCAGTACTTC.

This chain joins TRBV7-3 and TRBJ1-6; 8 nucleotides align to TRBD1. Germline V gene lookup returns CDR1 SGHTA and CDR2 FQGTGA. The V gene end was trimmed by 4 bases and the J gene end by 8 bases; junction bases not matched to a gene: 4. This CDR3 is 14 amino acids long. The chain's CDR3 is CASSSGQVDSPLHF. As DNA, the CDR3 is TGTGCCAGCAGCTCGGGACAGGTGGATTCACCCCTCCACTTT.

CDR3 coding DNA: TGCGCCAGCGGCCAGACATACCCGAACACTGAAGCTTTCTTT. Its translation: CASGQTYPNTEAFF. The V and J genes are TRBV5-1 and TRBJ1-1; no firm D call. This CDR3 region has 14 residues. Trimming removed 7 bases at V and 1 base at J, with 14 bases between. Germline V gives CDR1 SGHRS, CDR2 YFSETQ.

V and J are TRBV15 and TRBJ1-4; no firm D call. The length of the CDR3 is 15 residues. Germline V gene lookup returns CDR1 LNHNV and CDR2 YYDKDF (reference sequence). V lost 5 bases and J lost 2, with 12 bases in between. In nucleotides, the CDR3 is TGTGCCACCAGCGAACGCGGGGTGACTAATGAAAAACTGTTTTTT. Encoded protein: CATSERGVTNEKLFF.

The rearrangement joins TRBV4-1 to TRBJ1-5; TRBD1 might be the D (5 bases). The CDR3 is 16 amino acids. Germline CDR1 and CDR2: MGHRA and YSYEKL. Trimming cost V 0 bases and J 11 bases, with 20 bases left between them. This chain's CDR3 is CASSQEVIGQRRAQHF. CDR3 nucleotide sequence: TGCGCCAGCAGCCAAGAAGTGATCGGACAAAGGAGGGCCCAGCATTTT.

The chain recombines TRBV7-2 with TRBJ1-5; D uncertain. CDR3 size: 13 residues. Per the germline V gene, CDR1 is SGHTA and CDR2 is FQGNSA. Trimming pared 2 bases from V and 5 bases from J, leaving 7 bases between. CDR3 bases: TGTGCCAGCAGCTTATTTCAGTATCAGCCCCAGCATTTT. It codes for CASSLFQYQPQHF.

CDR3 sequence: CASSDYLDSGNTEAFF. The CDR3 coding sequence is TGTGCCAGCAGTGATTACTTGGACAGCGGGAACACTGAAGCTTTCTTT. The chain recombines TRBV6-1 with TRBJ1-1, with D maybe TRBD1 (6 bases). Germline assignment: CDR1 MNHNS and CDR2 SASEGT. Deletions cut 3 bases from V and 1 base from J, with 15 bases between. This CDR3 is 16 amino acids long.

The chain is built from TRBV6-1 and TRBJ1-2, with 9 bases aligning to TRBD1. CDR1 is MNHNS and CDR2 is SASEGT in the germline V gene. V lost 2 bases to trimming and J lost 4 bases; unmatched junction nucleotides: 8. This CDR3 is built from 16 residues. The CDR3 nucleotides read TGTGCCAGCAGTGAACTGGGACAGGGTGCCCTCTATGGCTACACCTTC. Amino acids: CASSELGQGALYGYTF.

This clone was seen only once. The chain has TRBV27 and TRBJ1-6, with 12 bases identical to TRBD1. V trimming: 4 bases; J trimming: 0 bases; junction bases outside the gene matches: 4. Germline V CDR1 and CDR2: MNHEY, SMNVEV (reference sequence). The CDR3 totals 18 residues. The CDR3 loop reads CASSSGQGASSYNSPLHF. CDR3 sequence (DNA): TGTGCCAGCAGTTCGGGACAGGGGGCGAGCTCCTATAATTCACCCCTCCACTTT.

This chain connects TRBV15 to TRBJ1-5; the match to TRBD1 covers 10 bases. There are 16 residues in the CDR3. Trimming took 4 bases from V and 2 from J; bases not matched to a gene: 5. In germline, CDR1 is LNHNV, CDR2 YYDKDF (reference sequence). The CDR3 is CATSTLGTGGNQPQHF. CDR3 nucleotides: TGTGCCACCAGCACGCTAGGGACAGGGGGCAATCAGCCCCAGCATTTT.

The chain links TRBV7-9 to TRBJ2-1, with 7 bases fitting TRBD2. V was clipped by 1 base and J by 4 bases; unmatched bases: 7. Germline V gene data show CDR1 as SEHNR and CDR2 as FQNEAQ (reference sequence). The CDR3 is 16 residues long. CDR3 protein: CASSLVGGVLYNEQFF. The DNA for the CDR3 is TGTGCCAGCAGCTTAGTGGGAGGGGTACTTTACAATGAGCAGTTCTTC. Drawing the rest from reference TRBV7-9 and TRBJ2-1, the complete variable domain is DTGVSQNPRHKITKRGQNVTFRCDPISEHNRLYWYRQTLGQGPEFLTYFQNEAQLEKSRLLSDRFSAERPKGSFSTLEIQRTEQGDSAMYLCASSLVGGVLYNEQFFGPGTRLTVL.

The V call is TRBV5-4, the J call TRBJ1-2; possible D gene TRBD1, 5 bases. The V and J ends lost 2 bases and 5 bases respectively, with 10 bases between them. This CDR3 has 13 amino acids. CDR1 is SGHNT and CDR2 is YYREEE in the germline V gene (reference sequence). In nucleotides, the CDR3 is TGTGCCAGCAGCTTAATGGGGGGATATGGCTACACCTTC. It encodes CASSLMGGYGYTF.

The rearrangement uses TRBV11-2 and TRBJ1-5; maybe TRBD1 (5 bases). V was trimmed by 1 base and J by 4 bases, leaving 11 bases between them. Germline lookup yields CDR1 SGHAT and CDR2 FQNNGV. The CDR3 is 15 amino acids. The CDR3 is CASSLGIGENQPQHF. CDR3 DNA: TGTGCCAGCAGCTTAGGTATAGGGGAAAATCAGCCCCAGCATTTT. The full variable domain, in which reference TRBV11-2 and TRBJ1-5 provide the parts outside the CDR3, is EAGVAQSPRYKIIEKRQSVAFWCNPISGHATLYWYQQILGQGPKLLIQFQNNGVVDDSQLPKDRFSAERLKGVDSTLKIQPAKLEDSAVYLCASSLGIGENQPQHFGDGTRLSIL.

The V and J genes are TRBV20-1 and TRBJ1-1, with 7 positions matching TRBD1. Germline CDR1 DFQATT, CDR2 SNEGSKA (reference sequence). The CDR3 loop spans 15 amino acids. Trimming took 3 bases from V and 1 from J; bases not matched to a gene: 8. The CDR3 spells CSASIPGTANTEAFF. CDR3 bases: TGCAGTGCTAGTATACCCGGGACAGCGAACACTGAAGCTTTCTTT.

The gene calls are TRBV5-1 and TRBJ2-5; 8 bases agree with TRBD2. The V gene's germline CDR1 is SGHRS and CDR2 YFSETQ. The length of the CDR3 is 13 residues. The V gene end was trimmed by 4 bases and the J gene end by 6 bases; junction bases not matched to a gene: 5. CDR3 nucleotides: TGCGCCAGCAGCCTAGGGACTAGGAAGACCCAGTACTTC. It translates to CASSLGTRKTQYF.

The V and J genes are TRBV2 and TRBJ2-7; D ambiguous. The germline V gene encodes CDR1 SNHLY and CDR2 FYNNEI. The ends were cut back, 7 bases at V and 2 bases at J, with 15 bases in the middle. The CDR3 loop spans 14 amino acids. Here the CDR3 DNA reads TGTGCCAGCAACCCCGTAGCTGGCGCCTACGAGCAGTACTTC. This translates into CASNPVAGAYEQYF.

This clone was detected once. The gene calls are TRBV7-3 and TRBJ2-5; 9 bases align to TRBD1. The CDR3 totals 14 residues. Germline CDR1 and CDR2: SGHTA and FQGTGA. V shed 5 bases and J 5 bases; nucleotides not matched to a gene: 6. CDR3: CASSAQGQGETQYF. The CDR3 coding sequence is TGTGCCAGCAGCGCCCAGGGACAGGGCGAGACCCAGTACTTC.

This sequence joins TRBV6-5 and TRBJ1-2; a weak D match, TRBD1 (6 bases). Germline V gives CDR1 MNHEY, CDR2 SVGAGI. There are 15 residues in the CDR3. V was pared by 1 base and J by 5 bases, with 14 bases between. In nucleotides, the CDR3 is TGTGCCAGCAGTTACTTGTCAGGGGAGAGATATGGCTACACCTTC. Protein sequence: CASSYLSGERYGYTF.

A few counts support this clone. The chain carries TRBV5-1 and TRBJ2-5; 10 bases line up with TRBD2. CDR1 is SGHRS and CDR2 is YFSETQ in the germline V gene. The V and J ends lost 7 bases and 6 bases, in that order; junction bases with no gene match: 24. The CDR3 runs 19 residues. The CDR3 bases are TGCGCCAGCCCCCAGATCATTAGCGGGGGGACCTGCGGGGGGAAGACCCAGTACTTC. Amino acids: CASPQIISGGTCGGKTQYF.

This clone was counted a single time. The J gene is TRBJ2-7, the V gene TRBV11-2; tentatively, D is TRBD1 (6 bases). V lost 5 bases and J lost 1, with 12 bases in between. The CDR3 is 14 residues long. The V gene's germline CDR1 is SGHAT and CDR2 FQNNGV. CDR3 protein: CASSAGTLSYEQYF. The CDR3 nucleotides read TGTGCCAGCAGCGCCGGGACACTTTCCTACGAGCAGTACTTC.

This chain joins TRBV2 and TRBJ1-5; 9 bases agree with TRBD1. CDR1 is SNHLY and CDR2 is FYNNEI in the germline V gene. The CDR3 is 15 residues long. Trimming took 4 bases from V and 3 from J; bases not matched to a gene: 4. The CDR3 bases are TGTGCCAGCAGTGGGGGACAGGGAGACAATCAGCCCCAGCATTTT. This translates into CASSGGQGDNQPQHF.

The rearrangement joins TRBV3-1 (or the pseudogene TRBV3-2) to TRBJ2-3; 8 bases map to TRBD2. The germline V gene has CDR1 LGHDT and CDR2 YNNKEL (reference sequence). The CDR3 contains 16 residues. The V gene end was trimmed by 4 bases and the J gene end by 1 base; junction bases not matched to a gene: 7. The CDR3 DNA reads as TGTGCCAGCAGCCTCCCAACGGGGGGGGGCACAGATACGCAGTATTTT. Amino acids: CASSLPTGGGTDTQYF.

The CDR3 DNA is TGTGCCAGCAGCTTAAACACAGGCTACTATAGCAATCAGCCCCAGCATTTT. Translating it yields CASSLNTGYYSNQPQHF. The rearrangement uses TRBV7-9 and TRBJ1-5, with D possibly TRBD1 on 5 matching bases. Germline assignment: CDR1 SEHNR and CDR2 FQNEAQ (reference sequence). CDR3 length: 17 amino acids. With 2 bases removed from V and 0 bases from J, the gap between germline ends came to 14 bases.

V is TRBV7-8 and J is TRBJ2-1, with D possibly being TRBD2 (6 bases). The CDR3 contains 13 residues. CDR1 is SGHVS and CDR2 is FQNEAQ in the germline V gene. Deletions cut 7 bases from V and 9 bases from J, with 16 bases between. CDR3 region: CASNPREIGEQFF. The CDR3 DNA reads TGTGCCAGCAACCCCCGGGAGATAGGTGAGCAGTTCTTC.

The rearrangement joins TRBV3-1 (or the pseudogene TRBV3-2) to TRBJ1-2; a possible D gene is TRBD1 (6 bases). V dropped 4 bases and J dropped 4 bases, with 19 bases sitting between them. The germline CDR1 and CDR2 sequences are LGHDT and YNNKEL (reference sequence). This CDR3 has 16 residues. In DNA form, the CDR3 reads TGTGCCAGCAGCCCCCGGGACACAGCGACCCTCTATGGCTACACCTTC. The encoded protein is CASSPRDTATLYGYTF.

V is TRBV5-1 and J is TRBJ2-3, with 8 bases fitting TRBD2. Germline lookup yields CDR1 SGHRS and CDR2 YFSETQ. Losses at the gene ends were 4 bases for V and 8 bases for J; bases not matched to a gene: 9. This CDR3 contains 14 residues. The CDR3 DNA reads TGCGCCAGCAGCGTCTATAGCGGGGAGGGTACGCAGTATTTT. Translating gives CASSVYSGEGTQYF.

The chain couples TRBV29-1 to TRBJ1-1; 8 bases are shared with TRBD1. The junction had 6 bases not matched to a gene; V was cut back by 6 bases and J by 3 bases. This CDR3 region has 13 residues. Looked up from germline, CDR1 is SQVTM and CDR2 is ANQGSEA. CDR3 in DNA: TGCAGCGTATTACAGGGGGATTACACTGAAGCTTTCTTT. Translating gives CSVLQGDYTEAFF.

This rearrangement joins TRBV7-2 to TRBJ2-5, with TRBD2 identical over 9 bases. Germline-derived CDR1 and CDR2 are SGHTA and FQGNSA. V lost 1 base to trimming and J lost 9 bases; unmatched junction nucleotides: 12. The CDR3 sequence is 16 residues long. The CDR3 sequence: CASSLVPAGGLRAQYF. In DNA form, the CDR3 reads TGTGCCAGCAGCTTAGTTCCAGCGGGGGGCCTCAGGGCCCAGTACTTC.

The CDR3 loop is CASSTLGQGPYEQYF. The CDR3 DNA sequence: TGTGCCAGCAGCACGCTAGGACAGGGACCTTACGAGCAGTACTTC. The gene calls are TRBV7-9 and TRBJ2-7, with TRBD1 identical over 8 bases. The CDR3 consists of 15 residues. Unmatched junction bases numbered 10, after V lost 5 bases and J lost 4 bases. Germline CDR1 and CDR2: SEHNR and FQNEAQ (reference sequence).

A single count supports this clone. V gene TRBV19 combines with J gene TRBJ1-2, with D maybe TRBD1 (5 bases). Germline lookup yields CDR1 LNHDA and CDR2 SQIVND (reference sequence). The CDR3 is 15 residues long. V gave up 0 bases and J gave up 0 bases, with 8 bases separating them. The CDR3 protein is CASSIEAGPNYGYTF. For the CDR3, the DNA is TGTGCCAGTAGTATAGAAGCAGGGCCTAACTATGGCTACACCTTC.

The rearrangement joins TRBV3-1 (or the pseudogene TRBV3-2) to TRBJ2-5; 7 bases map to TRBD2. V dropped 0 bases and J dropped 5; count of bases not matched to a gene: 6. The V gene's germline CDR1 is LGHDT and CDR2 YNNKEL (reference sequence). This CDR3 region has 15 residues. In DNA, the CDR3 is TGTGCCAGCAGCCAAGACCAGCGGGGAGGGGAGACCCAGTACTTC. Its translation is CASSQDQRGGETQYF.

CDR3 residues: CASSLGQGAYYGYTF. The CDR3 nucleotides read TGCGCCAGCAGCTTGGGGCAGGGGGCCTACTATGGCTACACCTTC. This chain uses TRBV5-1 with TRBJ1-2; 8 bases line up with TRBD1. The CDR3 has 15 residues. Germline CDR1 reads SGHRS; CDR2 reads YFSETQ. Losses at the gene ends were 0 bases for V and 3 bases for J; bases not matched to a gene: 4.